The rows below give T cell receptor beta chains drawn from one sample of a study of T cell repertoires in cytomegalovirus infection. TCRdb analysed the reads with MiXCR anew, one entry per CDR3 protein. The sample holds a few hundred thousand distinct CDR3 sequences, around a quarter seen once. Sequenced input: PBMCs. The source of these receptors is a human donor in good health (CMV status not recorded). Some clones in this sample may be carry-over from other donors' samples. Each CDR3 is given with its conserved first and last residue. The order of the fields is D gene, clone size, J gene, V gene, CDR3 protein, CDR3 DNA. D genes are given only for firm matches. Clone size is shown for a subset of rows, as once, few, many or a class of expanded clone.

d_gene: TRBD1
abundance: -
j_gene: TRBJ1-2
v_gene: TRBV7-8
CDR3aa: CASSEGQGISYGYTF
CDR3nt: TGTGCCAGCAGCGAGGGACAGGGGATAAGCTATGGCTACACCTTC

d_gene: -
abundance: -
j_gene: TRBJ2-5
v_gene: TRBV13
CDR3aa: CASSLGLGKETQYF
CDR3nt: TGTGCCAGCAGCTTAGGCCTGGGAAAAGAGACCCAGTACTTC

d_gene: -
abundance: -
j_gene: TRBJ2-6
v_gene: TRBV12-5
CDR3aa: CASGLVTSESGANVLTF
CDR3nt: TGTGCTAGTGGTTTGGTAACTAGTGAATCTGGGGCCAACGTCCTGACTTTC

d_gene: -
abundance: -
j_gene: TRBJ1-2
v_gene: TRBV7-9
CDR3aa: CASSFTGSGAYGYTF
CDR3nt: TGTGCCAGCAGCTTTACAGGGAGCGGCGCCTATGGCTACACCTTC

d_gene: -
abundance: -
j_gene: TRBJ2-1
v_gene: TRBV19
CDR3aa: CASSEDRFSYNEQFF
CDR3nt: TGTGCCAGTAGTGAGGACCGATTCTCCTACAATGAGCAGTTCTTC

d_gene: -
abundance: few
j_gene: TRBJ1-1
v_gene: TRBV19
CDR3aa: CASSRKNTEAFF
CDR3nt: TGTGCCAGCAGTCGGAAGAACACTGAAGCTTTCTTT

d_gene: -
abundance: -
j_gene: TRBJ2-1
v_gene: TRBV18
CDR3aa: CASSPQENSYNEQFF
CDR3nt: TGTGCCAGCTCACCGCAGGAAAACTCCTACAATGAGCAGTTCTTC

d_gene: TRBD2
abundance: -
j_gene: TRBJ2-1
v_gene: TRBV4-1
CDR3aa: CASSQPTSGRSYEQFF
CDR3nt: TGCGCCAGCAGCCAACCGACTAGCGGGAGGTCATATGAGCAGTTCTTC

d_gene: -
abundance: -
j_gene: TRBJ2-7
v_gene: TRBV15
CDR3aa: CATSKELWGDEQYF
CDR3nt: TGTGCCACCAGCAAGGAGCTCTGGGGAGACGAGCAGTACTTC

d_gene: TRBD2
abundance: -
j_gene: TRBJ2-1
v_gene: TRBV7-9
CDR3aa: CASSLVGGSGGAYNEQFF
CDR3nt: TGTGCCAGCAGCTTAGTTGGGGGGAGCGGGGGGGCCTACAATGAGCAGTTCTTC

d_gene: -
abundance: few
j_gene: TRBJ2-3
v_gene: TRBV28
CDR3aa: CASSSGDTDTQYF
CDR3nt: TGTGCCAGCAGTTCGGGGGACACAGATACGCAGTATTTT

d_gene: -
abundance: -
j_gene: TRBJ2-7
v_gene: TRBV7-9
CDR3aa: CASSAKGLGGLEQYF
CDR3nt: TGTGCCAGCAGCGCTAAGGGTCTGGGGGGTCTCGAGCAGTACTTC

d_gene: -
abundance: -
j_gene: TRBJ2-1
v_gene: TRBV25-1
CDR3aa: CASSEGGVNEQFF
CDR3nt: TGTGCCAGCAGTGAAGGAGGCGTCAATGAGCAGTTCTTC

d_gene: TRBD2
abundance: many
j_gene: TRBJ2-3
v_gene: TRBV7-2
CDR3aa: CASSQRLAEADTQYF
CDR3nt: TGTGCCAGCAGCCAAAGACTAGCTGAAGCAGATACGCAGTATTTT

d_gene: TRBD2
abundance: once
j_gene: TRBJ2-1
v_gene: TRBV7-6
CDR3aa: CASSLTSGSGGEQFF
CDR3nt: TGTGCCAGCAGCCTGACTAGCGGGAGTGGAGGTGAGCAGTTCTTC

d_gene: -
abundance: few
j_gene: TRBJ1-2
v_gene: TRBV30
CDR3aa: CAWTAGGAGGYTF
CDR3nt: TGTGCCTGGACCGCAGGAGGGGCTGGTGGCTACACCTTC

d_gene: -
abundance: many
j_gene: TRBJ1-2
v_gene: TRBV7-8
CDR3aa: CASSLVPGGRYGYTF
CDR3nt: TGTGCCAGCAGCTTAGTTCCGGGGGGACGGTATGGCTACACCTTC

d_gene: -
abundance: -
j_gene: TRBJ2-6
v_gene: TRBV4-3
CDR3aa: CASSQGQGLAGANVLTF
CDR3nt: TGCGCCAGCAGCCAAGGGCAGGGGCTAGCTGGGGCCAACGTCCTGACTTTC

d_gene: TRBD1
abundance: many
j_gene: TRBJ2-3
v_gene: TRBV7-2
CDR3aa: CASSLARTGGLITDTQYF
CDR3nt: TGTGCCAGCAGCTTAGCTAGGACAGGGGGCTTGATCACAGATACGCAGTATTTT

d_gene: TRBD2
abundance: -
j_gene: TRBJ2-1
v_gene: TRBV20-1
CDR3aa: CSARTSGGPVEFF
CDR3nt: TGCAGTGCTAGGACTAGCGGGGGCCCGGTGGAGTTCTTC